This T cell receptor beta chain emerged from a study of PD-L1 blockade in urothelial cancer. Study-level information: When blood samples were assessed, the median T cell count was about 130,000.

The authors spiked synthetic TCR analog templates into each PCR. TCRdb's table, derived via immunoSEQ multiplex PCR, lists solely in-frame clones and lacks some. This sample has 30,000 to 45,000 clones, with approximately 84% found just once. Looked up from germline, CDR1 is MNHNS and CDR2 is SASEGT. CDR3 length: 13 residues. V lost 6 bases, J lost 8 bases, and 8 bases stayed unmatched. The time point: peripheral blood 6 weeks after treatment start. Worth noting for this clone: The same CDR3 can be traced to other DNA sequences in this sample.

This clonotype originated in a man in his forties with urothelial cancer. The chain combines TRBV6-1 with TRBJ1-2; 8 bases line up with TRBD1. Specimen: PBMCs, collected around atezolizumab (anti-PD-L1) treatment. The CDR3 is CASRPGQVHGYTF. CDR3 nucleotide sequence: TGTGCCAGCAGGCCGGGACAGGTCCACGGCTACACCTTC.